This TCR beta chain was obtained from a study of cytomegalovirus exposure and HLA in healthy donors. With regard to this clone: Its matching antigen is unknown.

The CDR3 has 13 residues. V lost 6 bases, J lost 1 base, and 8 bases lay in between. CDR1 and CDR2 from the germline V gene are MDHEN and SYDVKM. Overall study results and limits: Altogether, 150 or so TCR beta chains were recorded as cytomegalovirus-associated. The productive fraction for most TCR beta V segments was about 90% or about 30% in an earlier analysis.

A multiplex PCR was run with 60 Vbeta primers and 13 Jbeta primers. The protocol was immunoSEQ multiplex PCR, while the TCRdb copy is restricted to in-frame clones and leaves out a portion. Counted here are roughly 190,000 clones, approximately 86% occurring once; the ten biggest clones make up under 1.2%. The gene calls are TRBV28 and TRBJ2-3; no reliable D call. This receptor was taken from a boy aged 2 to 9 in good health and CMV-seronegative. The sequencing sample was made of PBMCs. CDR3 sequence: CASSRLGTDTQYF. CDR3 DNA sequence: TGTGCCAGCAGCCGACTGGGCACAGATACGCAGTATTTT. Combining the CDR3 with reference TRBV28 and TRBJ2-3 gives the whole variable domain DVKVTQSSRYLVKRTGEKVFLECVQDMDHENMFWYRQDPGLGLRLIYFSYDVKMKEKGDIPEGYSVSREKKERFSLILESASTNQTSMYLCASSRLGTDTQYFGPGTRLTVL.